These T cell receptor beta chains were read from a single sample in a study of blood T cell repertoires in COVID-19. The data were produced by immunoSEQ multiplex PCR, yet TCRdb's version contains in-frame clones alone and is incomplete. In the table there are approximately 97,000 clones, 90% of which are singletons. Input material: peripheral blood. The receptors stem from a man between 60 and 70 years old with acute or convalescent COVID-19. The CDR3 runs from the conserved cysteine through the conserved F or W. The order of the fields is J gene, V gene, CDR3 protein.

TRBJ2-1 TRBV11-1 CASSLERGNEQFF
TRBJ1-5 TRBV2 CASSVYSNQPQHF
TRBJ1-4 TRBV6-5 CASGTGGAWNEKLFF
TRBJ1-3 TRBV2 CASSAGAGNTIYF
TRBJ2-7 TRBV19 CASSIRLAGDGPYEQYF
TRBJ1-4 TRBV28 CASRSTGRIEKLFF
TRBJ1-2 TRBV18 CASSPSQDTNYGYTF
TRBJ1-6 TRBV18 CASSPATAYNSPLHF
TRBJ2-1 TRBV5-6 CASSFPTAVFSYNEQFF
TRBJ1-5 TRBV5-1 CASSPGTLNQPQHF
TRBJ2-7 TRBV19 CASSPGLTYEQYF
TRBJ1-4 TRBV5-1 CASSLSTATNEKLFF
TRBJ1-2 TRBV3-1/TRBV3-2 CASSPGGSYGYTF
TRBJ1-5 TRBV27 CASRLTGNQPQHF
TRBJ1-1 TRBV14 CASSLDTGTRLEAFF
TRBJ1-6 TRBV19 CASSITGTGTSPLHF
TRBJ1-2 TRBV5-1 CASSQWSGNFNYGYTF
TRBJ1-2 TRBV10-3 CAISDSGTGRDGYTF
TRBJ1-4 TRBV6-5 CASSYGGARDEKLFF
TRBJ1-1 TRBV7-6 CASSPPTQGRNTEAFF
TRBJ2-3 TRBV2 CASRTGLAPQYF
TRBJ1-4 TRBV5-1 CASSLDRGDEKLFF
TRBJ1-2 TRBV14 CASSQDTGFGYTF
TRBJ1-2 TRBV6-5 CASSYRQGAFSYTF
TRBJ1-2 TRBV6-4 CASSGPGTTGHYGYTF
TRBJ2-1 TRBV2 CASSELRGSYNEQFF